This TCR beta chain was identified in a study of T-cell memory formation after mild COVID-19. Study-wide results and caveats: Whereas later expanders leaned CD4+, clones contracting day 15 to 85 showed a balanced CD4/CD8 makeup. Contracting CD8+ clones were enriched in EMRA, CD4+ mainly in CM and EM.

TCRdb recomputed calls from the 5' RACE reads with MiXCR, one row per CDR3 protein. The sample records some 330,000 distinct CDR3 sequences, more than 20% being singletons. A word on this clonotype: The antigen remains unidentified.

The CDR3 has 16 residues. V was shortened by 2 bases and J by 1 base, with 13 bases between the two germline ends. Per germline, CDR1 SGHAT and CDR2 FQNNGV. The V and J genes are TRBV11-2 and TRBJ2-3, with D possibly being TRBD2 (7 bases). The source is an adult woman who had mild COVID-19 (a few samples of this study predate the infection). Cell type and time point are not known. The specimen was PBMCs or a T cell subset sorted from them (not recorded which). CDR3 DNA: TGTGCCAGCAGCTTAAGGCGGGGGCCCCGCACAGATACGCAGTATTTT. Amino acids: CASSLRRGPRTDTQYF.